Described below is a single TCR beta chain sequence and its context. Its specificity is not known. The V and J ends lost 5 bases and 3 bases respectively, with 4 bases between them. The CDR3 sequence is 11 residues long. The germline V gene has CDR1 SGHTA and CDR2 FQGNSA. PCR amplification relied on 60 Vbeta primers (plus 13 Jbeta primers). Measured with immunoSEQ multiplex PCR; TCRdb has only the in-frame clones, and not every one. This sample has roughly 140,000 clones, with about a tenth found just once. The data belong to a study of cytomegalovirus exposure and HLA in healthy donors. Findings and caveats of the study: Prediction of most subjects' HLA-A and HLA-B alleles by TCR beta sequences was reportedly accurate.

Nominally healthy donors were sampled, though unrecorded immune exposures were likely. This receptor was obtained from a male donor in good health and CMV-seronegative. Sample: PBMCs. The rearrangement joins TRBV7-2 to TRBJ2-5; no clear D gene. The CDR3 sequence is CASSAEETQYF. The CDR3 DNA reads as TGTGCCAGCAGCGCGGAAGAGACCCAGTACTTC.